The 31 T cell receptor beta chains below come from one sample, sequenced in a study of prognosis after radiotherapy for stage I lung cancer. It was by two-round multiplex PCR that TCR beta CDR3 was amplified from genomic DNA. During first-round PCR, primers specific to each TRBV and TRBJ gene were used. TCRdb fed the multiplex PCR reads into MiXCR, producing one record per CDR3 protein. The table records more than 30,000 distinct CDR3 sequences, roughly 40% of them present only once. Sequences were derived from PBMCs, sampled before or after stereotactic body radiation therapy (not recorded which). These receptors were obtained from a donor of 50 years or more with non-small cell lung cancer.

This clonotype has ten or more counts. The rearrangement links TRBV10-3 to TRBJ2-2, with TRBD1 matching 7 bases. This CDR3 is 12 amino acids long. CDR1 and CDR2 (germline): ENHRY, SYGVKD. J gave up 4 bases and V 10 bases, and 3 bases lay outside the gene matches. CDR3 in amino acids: CATRQGTGELFF. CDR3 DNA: TGTGCCACACGACAGGGCACCGGGGAGCTGTTTTTT.

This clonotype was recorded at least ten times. The CDR3 region is CASSLGRLNTEAFF. The CDR3 DNA follows: TGTGCCAGCAGCCTGGGCAGATTGAACACTGAAGCTTTCTTT. V usage is TRBV4-2 and J usage is TRBJ1-1; D call uncertain. The CDR3 spans 14 residues. V was pared by 4 bases and J by 0 bases, with 9 bases between. CDR1 is LGHNA and CDR2 is YNFKEQ in the germline V gene.

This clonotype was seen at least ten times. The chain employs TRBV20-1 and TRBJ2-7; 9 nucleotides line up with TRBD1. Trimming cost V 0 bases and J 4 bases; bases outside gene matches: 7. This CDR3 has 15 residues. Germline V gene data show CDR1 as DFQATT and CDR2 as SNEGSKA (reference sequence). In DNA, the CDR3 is TGCAGTGCTAGAGACCCGGGACAGGGCTTATACGAGCAGTACTTC. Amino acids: CSARDPGQGLYEQYF.

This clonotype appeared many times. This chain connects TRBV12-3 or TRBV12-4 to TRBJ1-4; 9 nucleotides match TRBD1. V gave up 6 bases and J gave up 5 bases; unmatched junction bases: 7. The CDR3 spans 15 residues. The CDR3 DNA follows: TGTGCCAGCAGGCTCGCAGGGACAGGGAATGAAAAACTGTTTTTT. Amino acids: CASRLAGTGNEKLFF.

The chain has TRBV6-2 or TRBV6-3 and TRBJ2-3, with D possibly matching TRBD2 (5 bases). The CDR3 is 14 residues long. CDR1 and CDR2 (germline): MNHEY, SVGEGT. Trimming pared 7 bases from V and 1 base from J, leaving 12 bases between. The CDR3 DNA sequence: TGTGCCAGCACCGCGGGCCATGGCACAGATACGCAGTATTTT. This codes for CASTAGHGTDTQYF.

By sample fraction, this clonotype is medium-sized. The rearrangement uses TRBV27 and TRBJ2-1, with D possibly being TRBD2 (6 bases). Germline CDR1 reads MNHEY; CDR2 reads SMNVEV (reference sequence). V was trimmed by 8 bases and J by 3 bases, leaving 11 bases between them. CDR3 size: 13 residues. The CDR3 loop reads CASGTGDYNEQFF. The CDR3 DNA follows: TGTGCCAGCGGGACTGGAGACTACAATGAGCAGTTCTTC.

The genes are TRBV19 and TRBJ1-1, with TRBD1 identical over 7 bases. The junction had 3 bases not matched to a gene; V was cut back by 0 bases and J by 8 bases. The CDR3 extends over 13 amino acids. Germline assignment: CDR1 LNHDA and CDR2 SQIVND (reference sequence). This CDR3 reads CASSIERDREAFF. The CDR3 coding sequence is TGTGCCAGTAGTATAGAGCGGGACAGAGAAGCTTTCTTT.

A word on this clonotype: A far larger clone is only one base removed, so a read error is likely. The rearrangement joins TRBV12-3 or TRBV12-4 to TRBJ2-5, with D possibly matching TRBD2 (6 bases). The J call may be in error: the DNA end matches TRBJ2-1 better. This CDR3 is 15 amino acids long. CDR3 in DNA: TGTGCCAGCAGTTTAGAGGTGACTAGGGTCGATGAGCAGTTCTTC. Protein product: CASSLEVTRVDEQFF.

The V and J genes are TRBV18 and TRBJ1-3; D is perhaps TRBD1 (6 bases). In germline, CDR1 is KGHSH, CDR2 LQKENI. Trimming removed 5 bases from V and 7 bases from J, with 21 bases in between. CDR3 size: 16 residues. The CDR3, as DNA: TGTGCCAGCTCATCTAGAGGGACATCGGGGGGTAACACCATATATTTT. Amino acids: CASSSRGTSGGNTIYF.

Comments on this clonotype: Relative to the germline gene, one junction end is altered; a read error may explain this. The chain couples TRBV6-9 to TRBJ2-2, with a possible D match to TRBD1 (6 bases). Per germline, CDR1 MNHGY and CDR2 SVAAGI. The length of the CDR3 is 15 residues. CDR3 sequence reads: CAISYRSRGNGDLFF. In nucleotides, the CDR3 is TGTGCCATCAGTTACCGGTCCAGGGGAAACGGGGATCTGTTTTTT.

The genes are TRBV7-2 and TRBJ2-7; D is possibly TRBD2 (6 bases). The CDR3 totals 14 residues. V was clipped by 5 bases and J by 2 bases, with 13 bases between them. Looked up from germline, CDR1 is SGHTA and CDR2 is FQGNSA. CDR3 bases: TGTGCCAGCAGCCTCGGGACTTTTCCCTACGAGCAGTACTTC. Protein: CASSLGTFPYEQYF.

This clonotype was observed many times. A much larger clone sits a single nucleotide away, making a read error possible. The CDR3 is CASLEAESYGYTF. The CDR3 DNA is TGTGCCAGCCTAGAGGCGGAGAGCTATGGCTACACCTTC. V and J are TRBV6-1 and TRBJ1-2; D ambiguous. Trimming left V 8 bases short and J 4 bases short, with 14 bases between. Germline V CDR1 and CDR2: MNHNS, SASEGT. The CDR3 runs 13 residues.

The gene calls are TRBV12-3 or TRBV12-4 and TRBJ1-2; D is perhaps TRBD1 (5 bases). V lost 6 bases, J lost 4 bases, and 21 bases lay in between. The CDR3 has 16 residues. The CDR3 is CASRRTPTAEIYGYTF. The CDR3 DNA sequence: TGTGCCAGCAGACGCACTCCGACAGCGGAGATCTATGGCTACACCTTC.

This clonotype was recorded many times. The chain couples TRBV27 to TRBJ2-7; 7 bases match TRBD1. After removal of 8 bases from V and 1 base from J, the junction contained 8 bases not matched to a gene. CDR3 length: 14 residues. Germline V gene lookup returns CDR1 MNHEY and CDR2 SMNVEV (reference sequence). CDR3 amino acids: CASSPSDRSYEQYF. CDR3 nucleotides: TGTGCCAGCTCACCTTCGGACAGGTCCTACGAGCAGTACTTC.

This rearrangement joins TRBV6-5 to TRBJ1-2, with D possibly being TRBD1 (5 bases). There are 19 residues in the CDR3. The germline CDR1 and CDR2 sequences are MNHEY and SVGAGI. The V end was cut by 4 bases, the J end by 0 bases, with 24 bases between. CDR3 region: CASSSYRCFDVYTNYGYTF. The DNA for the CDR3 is TGTGCCAGCAGTTCCTACAGGTGTTTTGACGTCTACACTAACTATGGCTACACCTTC.

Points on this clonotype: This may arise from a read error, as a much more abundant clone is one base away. DNA for the CDR3: TGTGCCTGGAGTTCCGCGGGCGGGACAGTCCAAGAGACCCAGTACTTC. Translating gives CAWSSAGGTVQETQYF. The chain couples TRBV30 to TRBJ2-5, with D tentatively TRBD1 (7 bases). Germline CDR1 and CDR2: GTSNPN and SVGIG (reference sequence). This CDR3 is built from 16 residues. Trimming shortened V by 2 bases and J by 1 base, and 17 bases separated the two germline ends.

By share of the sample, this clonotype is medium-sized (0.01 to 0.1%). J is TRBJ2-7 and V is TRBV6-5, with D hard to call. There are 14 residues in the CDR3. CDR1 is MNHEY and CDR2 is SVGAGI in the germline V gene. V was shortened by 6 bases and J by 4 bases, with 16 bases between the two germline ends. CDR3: CASRGVAARYEQYF. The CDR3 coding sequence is TGTGCCAGCAGGGGCGTGGCGGCTCGATACGAGCAGTACTTC.

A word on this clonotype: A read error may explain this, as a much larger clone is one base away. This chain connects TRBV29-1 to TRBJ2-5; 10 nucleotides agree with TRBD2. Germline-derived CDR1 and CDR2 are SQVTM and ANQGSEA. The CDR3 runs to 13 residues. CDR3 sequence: CRGAGGMGETQYF. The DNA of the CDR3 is TGCAGGGGAGCGGGAGGGATGGGAGAGACCCAGTACTTC.

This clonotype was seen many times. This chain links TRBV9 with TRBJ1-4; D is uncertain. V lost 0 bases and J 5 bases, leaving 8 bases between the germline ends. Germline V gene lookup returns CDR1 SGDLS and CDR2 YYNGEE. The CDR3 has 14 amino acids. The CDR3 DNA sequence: TGTGCCAGCAGCGTAGGGGCCCAGAATGAAAAACTGTTTTTT. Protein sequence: CASSVGAQNEKLFF.

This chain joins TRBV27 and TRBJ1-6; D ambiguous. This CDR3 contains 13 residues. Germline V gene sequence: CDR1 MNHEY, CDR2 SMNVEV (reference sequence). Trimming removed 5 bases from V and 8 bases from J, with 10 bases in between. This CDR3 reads CASSKLGYSPLHF. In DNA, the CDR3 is TGTGCCAGCAGTAAATTAGGTTATTCACCCCTCCACTTT.

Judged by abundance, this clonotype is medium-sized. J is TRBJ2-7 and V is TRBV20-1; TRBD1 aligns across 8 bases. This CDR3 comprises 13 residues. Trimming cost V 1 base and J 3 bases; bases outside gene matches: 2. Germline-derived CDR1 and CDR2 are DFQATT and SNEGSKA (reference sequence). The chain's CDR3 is CSARADRDYEQYF. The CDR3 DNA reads TGCAGTGCTAGAGCGGACAGGGACTACGAGCAGTACTTC.

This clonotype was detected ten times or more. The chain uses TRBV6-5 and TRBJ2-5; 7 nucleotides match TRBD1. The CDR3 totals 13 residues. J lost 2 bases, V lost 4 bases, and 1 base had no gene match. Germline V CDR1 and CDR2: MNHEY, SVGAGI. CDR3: CASSWTGQETQYF. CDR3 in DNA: TGTGCCAGCAGTTGGACAGGTCAAGAGACCCAGTACTTC.

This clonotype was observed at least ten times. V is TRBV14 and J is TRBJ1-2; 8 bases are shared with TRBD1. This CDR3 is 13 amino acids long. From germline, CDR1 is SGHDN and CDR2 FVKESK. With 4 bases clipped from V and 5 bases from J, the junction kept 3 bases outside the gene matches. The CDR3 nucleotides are TGTGCCAGCAGCCTGGACAGGGCATATGGCTACACCTTC. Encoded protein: CASSLDRAYGYTF.

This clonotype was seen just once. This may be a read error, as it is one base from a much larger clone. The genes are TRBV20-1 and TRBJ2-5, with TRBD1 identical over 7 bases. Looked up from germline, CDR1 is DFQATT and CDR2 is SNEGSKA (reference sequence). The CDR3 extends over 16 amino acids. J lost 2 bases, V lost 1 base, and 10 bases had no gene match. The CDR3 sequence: CSARGFGCRGQETQYF. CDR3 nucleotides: TGCAGTGCTAGAGGATTCGGGTGCAGGGGGCAAGAGACCCAGTACTTC.

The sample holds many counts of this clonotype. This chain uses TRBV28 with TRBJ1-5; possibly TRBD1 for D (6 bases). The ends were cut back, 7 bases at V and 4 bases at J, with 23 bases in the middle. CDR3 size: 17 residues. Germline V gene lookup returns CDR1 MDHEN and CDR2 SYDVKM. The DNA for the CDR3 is TGTGCCAGCAATGGCCTAGTGGGGGCGGTAGGGAATCAGCCCCAGCATTTT. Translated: CASNGLVGAVGNQPQHF.

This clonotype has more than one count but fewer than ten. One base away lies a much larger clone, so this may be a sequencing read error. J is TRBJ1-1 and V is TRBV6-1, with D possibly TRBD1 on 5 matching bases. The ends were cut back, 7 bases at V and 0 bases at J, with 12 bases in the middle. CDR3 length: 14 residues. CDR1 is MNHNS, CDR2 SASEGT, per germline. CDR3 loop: CASTATVLNTEAFF. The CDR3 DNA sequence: TGTGCCAGCACCGCGACAGTGTTGAACACTGAAGCTTTCTTT.

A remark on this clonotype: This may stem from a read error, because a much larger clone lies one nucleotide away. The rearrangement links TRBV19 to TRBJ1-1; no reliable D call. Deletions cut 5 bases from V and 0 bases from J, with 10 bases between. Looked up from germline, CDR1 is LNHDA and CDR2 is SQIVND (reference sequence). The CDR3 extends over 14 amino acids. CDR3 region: CASSVPVMNTEAFF. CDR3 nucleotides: TGTGCCAGTAGTGTGCCAGTAATGAACACTGAAGCTTTCTTT.

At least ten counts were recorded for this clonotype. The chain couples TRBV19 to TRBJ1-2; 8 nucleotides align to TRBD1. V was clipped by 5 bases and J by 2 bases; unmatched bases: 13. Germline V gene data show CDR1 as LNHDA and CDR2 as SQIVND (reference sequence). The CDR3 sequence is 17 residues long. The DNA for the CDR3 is TGTGCCAGTAGTCTTGCGACAGGGGAACTTCTGAACTATGGCTACACCTTC. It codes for CASSLATGELLNYGYTF.

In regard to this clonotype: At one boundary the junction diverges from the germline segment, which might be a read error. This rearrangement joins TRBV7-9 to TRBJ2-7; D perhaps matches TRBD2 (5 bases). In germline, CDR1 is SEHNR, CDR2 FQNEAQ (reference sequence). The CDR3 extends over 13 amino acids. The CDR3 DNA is TGTGTCAGCAGCTCCCCCTTGGAGGATTGGCTGTACTTC. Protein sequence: CVSSSPLEDWLYF. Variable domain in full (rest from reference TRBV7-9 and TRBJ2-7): DTGVSQNPRHKITKRGQNVTFRCDPISEHNRLYWYRQTLGQGPEFLTYFQNEAQLEKSRLLSDRFSAERPKGSFSTLEIQRTEQGDSAMYLCVSSSPLEDWLYFGPGTRLTVT.

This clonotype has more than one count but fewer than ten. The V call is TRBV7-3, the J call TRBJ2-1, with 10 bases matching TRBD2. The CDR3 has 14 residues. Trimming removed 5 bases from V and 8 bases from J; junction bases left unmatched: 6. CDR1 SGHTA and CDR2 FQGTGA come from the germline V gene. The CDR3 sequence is CASSVTSGMDEQFF. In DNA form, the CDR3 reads TGTGCCAGCAGCGTCACTAGCGGGATGGATGAGCAGTTCTTC.

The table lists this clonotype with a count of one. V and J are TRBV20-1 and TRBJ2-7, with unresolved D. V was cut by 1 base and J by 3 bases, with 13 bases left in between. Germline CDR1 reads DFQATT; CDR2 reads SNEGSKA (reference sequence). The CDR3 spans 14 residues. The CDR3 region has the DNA TGCAGTGCTAGAGGACCCCTTAGGAACTACGAGCAGTACTTC. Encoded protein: CSARGPLRNYEQYF.